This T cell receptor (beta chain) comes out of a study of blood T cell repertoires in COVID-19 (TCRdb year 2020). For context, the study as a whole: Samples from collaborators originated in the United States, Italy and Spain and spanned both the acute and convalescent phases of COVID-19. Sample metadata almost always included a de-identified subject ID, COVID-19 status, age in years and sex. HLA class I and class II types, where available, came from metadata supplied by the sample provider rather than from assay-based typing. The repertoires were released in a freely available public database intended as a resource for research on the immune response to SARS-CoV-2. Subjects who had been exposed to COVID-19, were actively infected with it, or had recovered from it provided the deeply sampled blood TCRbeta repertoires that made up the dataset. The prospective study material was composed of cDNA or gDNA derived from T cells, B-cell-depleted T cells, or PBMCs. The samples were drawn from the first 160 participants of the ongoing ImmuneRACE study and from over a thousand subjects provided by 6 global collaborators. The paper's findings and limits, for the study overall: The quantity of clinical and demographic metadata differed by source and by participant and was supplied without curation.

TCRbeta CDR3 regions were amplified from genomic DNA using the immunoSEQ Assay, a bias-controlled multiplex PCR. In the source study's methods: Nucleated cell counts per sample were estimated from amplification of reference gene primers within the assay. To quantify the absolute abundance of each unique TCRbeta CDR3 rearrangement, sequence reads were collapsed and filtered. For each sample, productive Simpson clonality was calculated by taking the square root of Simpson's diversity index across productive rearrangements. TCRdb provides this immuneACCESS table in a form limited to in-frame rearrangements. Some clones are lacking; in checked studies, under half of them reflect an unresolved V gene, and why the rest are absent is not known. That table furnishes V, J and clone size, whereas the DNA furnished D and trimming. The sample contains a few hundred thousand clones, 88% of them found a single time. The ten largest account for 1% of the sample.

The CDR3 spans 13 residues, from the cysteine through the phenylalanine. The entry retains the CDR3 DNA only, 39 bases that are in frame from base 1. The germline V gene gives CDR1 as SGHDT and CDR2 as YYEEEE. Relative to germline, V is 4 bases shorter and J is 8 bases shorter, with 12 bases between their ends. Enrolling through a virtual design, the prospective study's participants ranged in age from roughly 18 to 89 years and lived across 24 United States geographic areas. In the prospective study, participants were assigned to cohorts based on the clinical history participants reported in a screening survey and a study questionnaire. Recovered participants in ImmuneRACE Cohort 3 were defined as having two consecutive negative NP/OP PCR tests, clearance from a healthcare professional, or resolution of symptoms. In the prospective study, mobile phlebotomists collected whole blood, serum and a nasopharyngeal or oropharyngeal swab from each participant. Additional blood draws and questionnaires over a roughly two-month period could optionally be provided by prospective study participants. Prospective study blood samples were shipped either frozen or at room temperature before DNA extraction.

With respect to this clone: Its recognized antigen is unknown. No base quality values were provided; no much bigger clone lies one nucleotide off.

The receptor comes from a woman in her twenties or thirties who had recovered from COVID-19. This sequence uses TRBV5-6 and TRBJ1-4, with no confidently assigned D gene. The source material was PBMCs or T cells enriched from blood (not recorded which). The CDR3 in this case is CASSLGGREKLFF. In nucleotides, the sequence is TGTGCCAGCAGCCTGGGAGGGCGGGAAAAACTGTTTTTT. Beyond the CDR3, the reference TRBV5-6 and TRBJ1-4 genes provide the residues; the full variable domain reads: DAGVTQSPTHLIKTRGQQVTLRCSPKSGHDTVSWYQQALGQGPQFIFQYYEEEERQRGNFPDRFSGHQFPNYSSELNVNALLLGDSALYLCASSLGGREKLFFGSGTQLSVL.